These T cell receptor beta chains were read from a single sample in a study of OX40 agonist ivuxolimab in advanced cancers. Repertoires were generated with immunoSEQ multiplex PCR, while TCRdb's copy carries only in-frame clones and drops some. The sample shows roughly 48,000 clones, around 90% of them seen only once. Sequenced here: CD4+ or CD8+ T cells sorted from blood, sampled in a trial of the OX40 agonist ivuxolimab. The source is an adult with an advanced solid tumor such as melanoma, head and neck, liver or kidney cancer. The CDR3 runs from the conserved cysteine through the conserved F or W. D genes are given only for firm matches. The size of a clone is reported for some rows only, either as once, few or many, or as a class for expanded clones.

clone_size	v_call	cdr3_length	j_call	d_call	cdr3_aa	cdr3_nt
.	TRBV7-2	13	TRBJ2-1	.	CASSRTGGHEQFF	TGTGCCAGCAGCCGTACGGGGGGCCATGAGCAGTTCTTC
.	TRBV28	14	TRBJ1-3	.	CASSLLEAGNTIYF	TGTGCCAGCAGTCTCCTGGAAGCCGGGAACACCATATATTTT
.	TRBV27	14	TRBJ1-6	.	CASRPGAGVSPLHF	TGTGCCAGCAGGCCGGGCGCAGGGGTGTCACCCCTCCACTTT
medium-sized	TRBV7-8	14	TRBJ2-3	TRBD1	CASSPWTGTDTQYF	TGTGCCAGCAGCCCCTGGACAGGGACAGATACGCAGTATTTT
.	TRBV9	15	TRBJ2-5	TRBD1	CASSAIQGATETQYF	TGTGCCAGCAGCGCCATACAGGGGGCAACGGAGACCCAGTACTTC
.	TRBV7-9	15	TRBJ2-2	.	CASSLGRADTGELFF	TGTGCCAGCAGCTTGGGCAGGGCCGACACCGGGGAGCTGTTTTTT
.	TRBV7-2	13	TRBJ2-7	.	CASRGGTSYEQYF	TGTGCCAGCAGAGGCGGAACCTCCTACGAGCAGTACTTC
.	TRBV6-5	14	TRBJ2-4	.	CASSYSLAKNIQYF	TGTGCCAGCAGTTACTCTCTAGCCAAAAACATTCAGTACTTC
.	TRBV5-4	13	TRBJ2-1	.	CASSQDRYNEQFF	TGTGCCAGCAGCCAAGACAGATACAATGAGCAGTTCTTC
.	TRBV5-1	13	TRBJ2-1	.	CASSLTGYNEQFF	TGCGCCAGCAGCTTGACAGGCTACAATGAGCAGTTCTTC
.	TRBV4-3	15	TRBJ2-3	TRBD2	CASSQSGGAGDTQYF	TGCGCCAGCAGCCAAAGCGGGGGGGCCGGGGATACGCAGTATTTT
.	TRBV4-3	15	TRBJ2-3	TRBD1	CASSQLGQGTDTQYF	TGCGCCAGCAGCCAACTGGGACAGGGAACAGATACGCAGTATTTT
.	TRBV14	12	TRBJ2-7	.	CASSLSWGEQYF	TGTGCCAGCAGCCTCTCATGGGGCGAGCAGTACTTC
.	TRBV7-2	14	TRBJ2-2	.	CADNERKGTGELFF	TGTGCCGATAACGAAAGGAAGGGAACCGGGGAGCTGTTTTTT
.	TRBV9	17	TRBJ2-2	TRBD2	CASSAHSGGTNTGELFF	TGTGCCAGCAGCGCACATAGCGGGGGGACGAACACCGGGGAGCTGTTTTTT
.	TRBV27	14	TRBJ2-1	TRBD2	CASSLGLAKDEQFF	TGTGCCAGCAGTTTAGGACTAGCAAAGGATGAGCAGTTCTTC
.	TRBV30	16	TRBJ1-2	.	CAGLFEGGDRSYGYTF	TGTGCCGGCCTCTTCGAGGGAGGAGACAGGAGCTATGGCTACACCTTC
.	TRBV5-1	15	TRBJ1-1	.	CASSLVVGRVTEAFF	TGCGCCAGCAGCTTGGTTGTCGGCAGAGTCACTGAAGCTTTCTTT
.	TRBV7-7	14	TRBJ2-5	.	CASSSAGAGETQYF	TGTGCCAGCAGCTCCGCGGGGGCGGGAGAGACCCAGTACTTC
.	TRBV5-6	12	TRBJ2-1	.	CASSSTENEQFF	TGTGCCAGCAGCTCGACCGAAAATGAGCAGTTCTTC
.	TRBV27	14	TRBJ2-2	.	CASSLNPATGELFF	TGTGCCAGCAGTTTAAATCCGGCTACCGGGGAGCTGTTTTTT
.	TRBV7-9	16	TRBJ2-3	TRBD1	CASSRTRDRVSDTQYF	TGTGCCAGCAGCCGCACCAGGGACAGGGTATCAGATACGCAGTATTTT
.	TRBV5-6	14	TRBJ2-1	.	CASSPEGQVVGQFF	TGTGCCAGCAGCCCGGAGGGTCAGGTGGTAGGGCAGTTCTTC
.	TRBV4-3	16	TRBJ1-1	TRBD1	CASSQERQGVNTEAFF	TGCGCCAGCAGCCAAGAGAGGCAGGGGGTGAACACTGAAGCTTTCTTT
.	TRBV7-2	13	TRBJ2-2	.	CASSLGSTGELFF	TGTGCCAGCAGCTTGGGGAGCACCGGGGAGCTGTTTTTT
.	TRBV13	12	TRBJ2-7	.	CASSLGQREQYF	TGTGCCAGCAGCTTAGGTCAGCGCGAGCAGTACTTC
.	TRBV11-2	15	TRBJ2-7	TRBD1	CASSLETGGGHEQYF	TGTGCCAGCAGCTTAGAAACAGGGGGAGGACACGAGCAGTACTTC
once	TRBV4-1	14	TRBJ2-1	.	CASSQSLEDNEQFF	TGCGCCAGCAGCCAAAGTCTAGAAGACAATGAGCAGTTCTTC
.	TRBV5-5	16	TRBJ2-6	.	CASSLGQISGANVLTF	TGTGCCAGCAGCTTGGGACAGATCTCTGGGGCCAACGTCCTGACTTTC
once	TRBV7-9	15	TRBJ2-5	.	CASSLGVSGDETQYF	TGTGCCAGCAGCTTAGGGGTCTCAGGGGATGAGACCCAGTACTTC
.	TRBV7-9	15	TRBJ2-3	.	CASSLGVTVTDTQYF	TGTGCCAGCAGCTTGGGAGTGACGGTCACAGATACGCAGTATTTT